These T cell receptor beta chains were read from a single sample in a study of shared clonotypes between healthy human individuals. The protocol was immunoSEQ multiplex PCR, while the TCRdb copy is restricted to in-frame clones and leaves out a portion. The sample carries under 1,900,000 clones, around 98.5% recorded once. Sequences were obtained from naive CD4+ T cells sorted from blood. Every receptor here comes from a man aged 25 to 40 in good health. CDR3s include the opening cysteine and the closing phenylalanine or tryptophan. A D gene is named only where the DNA matches it firmly.

cdr3_aa d_call j_call v_call
CASSARTGGSYEQYF TRBD1 TRBJ2-7 TRBV6-1
CASSPRTSGRNEQFF TRBD2 TRBJ2-1 TRBV6-1
CSAVGGVEQFF TRBD2 TRBJ2-1 TRBV29-1
CASSPTRMNTEAFF NA TRBJ1-1 TRBV27
CASSYSEVGYEQYF NA TRBJ2-7 TRBV6-6
CASSLGVANEKLFF NA TRBJ1-4 TRBV2
CASSVGTLNTEAFF NA TRBJ1-1 TRBV6-1
CASSLGGVATGHNEQFF NA TRBJ2-1 TRBV5-1
CASSPGQSGSNQPQHF NA TRBJ1-5 TRBV7-2
CASSSGRMARLGEQYF NA TRBJ2-7 TRBV5-1
CASIRGGAVETQYF TRBD2 TRBJ2-5 TRBV2
CASSSRLAGLVTDTQYF TRBD2 TRBJ2-3 TRBV5-4
CASSGDRQKNIQYF NA TRBJ2-4 TRBV6-1
CASSSGLAGPITGELFF TRBD2 TRBJ2-2 TRBV5-1
CASSLGLAGGRETQYF TRBD2 TRBJ2-5 TRBV5-1
CASSPGLAGGTGTQYF TRBD2 TRBJ2-5 TRBV19
CASSTPGRRRPYEQYF NA TRBJ2-7 TRBV28
CASSFGLADHNEQFF TRBD2 TRBJ2-1 TRBV6-1
CASHRSGVHEQYF NA TRBJ2-7 TRBV2
CASSLRRVRDQVSYNEQFF NA TRBJ2-1 TRBV27
CASSISLVTTDTQYF NA TRBJ2-3 TRBV19
CASSASHRATGGELFF NA TRBJ2-2 TRBV2